This T cell receptor (beta chain) derives from a study of OX40 agonist ivuxolimab in advanced cancers. Describing the broader study: The costimulatory receptor OX40 (CD134) was targeted by ivuxolimab, a fully human IgG2 agonistic monoclonal antibody. Intravenous ivuxolimab was administered to patients every 2 weeks at six dose levels: 0.01, 0.1, 0.3, 1.5, 3 and 10 mg/kg. Among the approximately 54 dose-escalation patients, around 20 had hepatocellular carcinoma, approximately 15 melanoma, 9 renal cell carcinoma and 9 head and neck cancer. In the dose-escalation cohort, approximately 83% of patients were male, and the mean age was 60 years with a range of about 20 to 90. Patients were allowed to have had prior anti-PD-1, anti-PD-L1 or anti-CTLA-4 therapy, and 30% to 40% of the dose-escalation patients had previously received checkpoint inhibitors. Three dose-escalation patients achieved partial responses, one with hepatocellular carcinoma and two with cutaneous melanoma. Peripheral TCRbeta sequencing aimed to test whether ivuxolimab altered TCR sequence diversity and caused clonal T-cell expansion. The paper covers the monotherapy dose-escalation part of the phase I ivuxolimab trial, which included N ≈ 50 patients.

The germline V gene (reference sequence) sets CDR1 to LNHDA and CDR2 to SQIVND. A distance of 11 bases separates the germline ends of V and J, which lose 3 bases and 8 bases respectively. From the cysteine through the phenylalanine, the CDR3 covers 13 amino acids. Only the CDR3 DNA stays, 39 bases, in frame from base 1. This clone appeared once. Its antigen remains undetermined. Per-nucleotide qualities are absent, and no much larger clonotype sits a single base away. For sequencing of the TCRbeta CDR3 region, genomic DNA was extracted from the sorted cells. The immunoSEQ Assay was used for sequencing of TCRbeta CDR3 regions. Entries here come from immuneACCESS through TCRdb and include only in-frame sequences with V and J called. Some clones fail to appear in such tables; in the studies checked, an unresolved V gene covers under half of the shortfall, and the cause of the remainder is unknown. In all, the sample holds about 61,000 clones, and 75% to 90% of those were seen once. The ten largest clones represent over 15% of the sample.

The trial excluded patients who had a history of autoimmune disease or who were on systemic immunosuppression. Peripheral blood for TCR sequencing was collected from all dose cohorts at baseline, on cycle 4 day 1, and on cycle 7 day 1. The samples were taken from a phase I, first-in-human, multicenter, open-label dose-escalation trial of ivuxolimab. Adults with locally advanced or metastatic melanoma, renal cell, hepatocellular, or head and neck squamous cell carcinoma were enrolled in the trial. Before TCR sequencing, CD4+ and CD8+ T cells were separately sorted from peripheral blood. What the study reported, not specific to this receptor: At doses from 0.1 to 3.0 mg/kg, clonal expansion was seen in both CD4+ and CD8+ blood T cells between baseline and week 6. The antigen specificity of the clonally expanded peripheral T cells was not determined. After ivuxolimab, expanded clones were on average more numerous among CD8+ T cells than among CD4+ T cells. Low levels of normalized T-cell clonal expansion were also shown by some nonresponding patients. In partial responders in the 0.1-3.0 mg/kg groups, normalized peripheral clonal expansion was found to be among the lowest, especially among CD8+ T cells.

The TCR was taken from an adult with an advanced solid tumor such as melanoma, head and neck, liver or kidney cancer. This specimen consisted of CD4+ or CD8+ T cells sorted from blood, obtained in a trial of the OX40 agonist ivuxolimab. The chain joins TRBV19 to TRBJ2-1; the D gene lacks a confident call. For the CDR3, the sequence is CASSIASGYEQFF. The DNA reads TGTGCCAGTAGTATCGCGTCGGGTTATGAGCAGTTCTTC.